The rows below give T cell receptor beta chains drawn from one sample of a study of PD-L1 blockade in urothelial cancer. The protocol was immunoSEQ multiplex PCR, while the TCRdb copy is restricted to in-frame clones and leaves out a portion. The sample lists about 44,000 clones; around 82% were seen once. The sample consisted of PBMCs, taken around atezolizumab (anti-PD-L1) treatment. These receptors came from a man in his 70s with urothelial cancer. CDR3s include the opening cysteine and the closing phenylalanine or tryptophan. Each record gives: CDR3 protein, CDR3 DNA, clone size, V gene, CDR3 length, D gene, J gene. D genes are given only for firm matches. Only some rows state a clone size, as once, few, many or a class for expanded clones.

CDR3: CASSPEDGSQPQHF
DNA: TGCGCCAGCAGCCCGGAGGACGGGAGTCAGCCCCAGCATTTT
size: NA
V: TRBV4-1
length: 14
D: NA
J: TRBJ1-5

CDR3: CASSSPRGGANEKLFF
DNA: TGTGCCAGCAGCAGCCCCCGGGGGGGGGCTAATGAAAAACTGTTTTTT
size: NA
V: TRBV7-8
length: 16
D: NA
J: TRBJ1-4

CDR3: CASSSSTGELFF
DNA: TGTGCCAGCAGCTCATCCACCGGGGAGCTGTTTTTT
size: NA
V: TRBV7-3
length: 12
D: NA
J: TRBJ2-2

CDR3: CASSLTGYYNEQFF
DNA: TGTGCCAGCTCACTCACGGGATATTACAATGAGCAGTTCTTC
size: medium-sized
V: TRBV18
length: 14
D: NA
J: TRBJ2-1

CDR3: CASSQGGGNQPQHF
DNA: TGTGCCAGCAGTCAGGGTGGCGGCAATCAGCCCCAGCATTTT
size: few
V: TRBV2
length: 14
D: NA
J: TRBJ1-5

CDR3: CASSEVGPPNTIYF
DNA: TGTGCCAGCAGTGAAGTTGGGCCCCCAAACACCATATATTTT
size: NA
V: TRBV6-1
length: 14
D: NA
J: TRBJ1-3

CDR3: CASTLTSSYEQYF
DNA: TGTGCCAGCACCCTAACTAGCAGCTACGAGCAGTACTTC
size: NA
V: TRBV28
length: 13
D: NA
J: TRBJ2-7

CDR3: CAITGTGGTDTQYF
DNA: TGTGCCATCACCGGGACAGGGGGCACAGATACGCAGTATTTT
size: NA
V: TRBV28
length: 14
D: TRBD1
J: TRBJ2-3

CDR3: CASSLRGTNTDTQYF
DNA: TGTGCCAGCAGCTTAAGGGGGACGAACACAGATACGCAGTATTTT
size: NA
V: TRBV7-2
length: 15
D: NA
J: TRBJ2-3

CDR3: CASSLVGTGGAEEQYF
DNA: TGTGCCAGCAGCTTAGTCGGGACGGGGGGGGCGGAGGAGCAGTACTTC
size: NA
V: TRBV7-2
length: 16
D: TRBD2
J: TRBJ2-7

CDR3: CASWTNRNTIYF
DNA: TGTGCCAGCTGGACAAACAGAAACACCATATATTTT
size: NA
V: TRBV28
length: 12
D: NA
J: TRBJ1-3

CDR3: CATSRDISGRYEQYF
DNA: TGTGCCACCAGCAGAGATATTTCAGGGAGGTACGAGCAGTACTTC
size: few
V: TRBV15
length: 15
D: NA
J: TRBJ2-7

CDR3: CASSSGSSYNSPLHF
DNA: TGTGCCAGCAGCTCCGGGAGCTCCTATAATTCACCCCTCCACTTT
size: NA
V: TRBV7-9
length: 15
D: NA
J: TRBJ1-6

CDR3: CASSTGQGRMSGANVLTF
DNA: TGTGCCAGCAGCACAGGACAGGGGCGAATGTCTGGGGCCAACGTCCTGACTTTC
size: NA
V: TRBV5-4
length: 18
D: TRBD1
J: TRBJ2-6

CDR3: CASSPDRHNEQFF
DNA: TGTGCCAGCAGTCCAGACAGACACAATGAGCAGTTCTTC
size: NA
V: TRBV28
length: 13
D: NA
J: TRBJ2-1

CDR3: CASSATGGEGQPQHF
DNA: TGTGCCAGCAGTGCTACAGGGGGCGAGGGTCAGCCCCAGCATTTT
size: NA
V: TRBV2
length: 15
D: TRBD1
J: TRBJ1-5

CDR3: CAWSVPRVSTDTQYF
DNA: TGTGCCTGGAGTGTACCACGGGTTAGCACAGATACGCAGTATTTT
size: NA
V: TRBV30
length: 15
D: NA
J: TRBJ2-3

CDR3: CASRQGAIQPQHF
DNA: TGCGCCAGCAGACAGGGGGCTATTCAGCCCCAGCATTTT
size: NA
V: TRBV10-2
length: 13
D: TRBD1
J: TRBJ1-5

CDR3: CASSLSVSEVNQPQHF
DNA: TGTGCCAGCAGCTTGAGCGTGTCCGAGGTTAATCAGCCCCAGCATTTT
size: NA
V: TRBV7-6
length: 16
D: NA
J: TRBJ1-5

CDR3: CASSGSGGRSNEQFF
DNA: TGTGCCAGCAGCGGATCCGGCGGGAGAAGCAATGAGCAGTTCTTC
size: NA
V: TRBV9
length: 15
D: TRBD2
J: TRBJ2-1

CDR3: CASSIDGGLNTEAFF
DNA: TGTGCCAGTAGTATAGACGGGGGGCTGAACACTGAAGCTTTCTTT
size: NA
V: TRBV19
length: 15
D: NA
J: TRBJ1-1

CDR3: CASSLGSGGSYEQYF
DNA: TGCGCCAGCAGCTTAGGCAGCGGGGGCTCCTACGAGCAGTACTTC
size: NA
V: TRBV5-1
length: 15
D: TRBD2
J: TRBJ2-7

CDR3: CASSLAPGTGVHYEQYF
DNA: TGCGCCAGCAGCTTGGCCCCTGGGACAGGGGTTCATTACGAGCAGTACTTC
size: NA
V: TRBV5-1
length: 17
D: TRBD1
J: TRBJ2-7